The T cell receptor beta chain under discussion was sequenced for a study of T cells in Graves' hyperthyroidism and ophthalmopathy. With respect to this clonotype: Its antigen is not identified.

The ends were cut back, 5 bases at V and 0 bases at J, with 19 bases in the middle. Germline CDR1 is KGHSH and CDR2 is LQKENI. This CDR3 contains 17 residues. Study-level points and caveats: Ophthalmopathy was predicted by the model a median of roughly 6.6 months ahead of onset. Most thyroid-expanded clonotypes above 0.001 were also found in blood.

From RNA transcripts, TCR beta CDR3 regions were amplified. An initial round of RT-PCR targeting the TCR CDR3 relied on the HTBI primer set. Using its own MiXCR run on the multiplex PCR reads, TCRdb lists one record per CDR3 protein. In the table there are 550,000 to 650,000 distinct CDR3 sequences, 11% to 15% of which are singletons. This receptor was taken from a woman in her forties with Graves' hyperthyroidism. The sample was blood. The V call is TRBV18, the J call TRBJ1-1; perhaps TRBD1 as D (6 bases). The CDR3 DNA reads TGTGCCAGCTCAGAACTCGTGAGTGGGGGCATGAACACTGAAGCTTTCTTT. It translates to CASSELVSGGMNTEAFF.